Listed below are T cell receptor beta chains from one sample, sequenced in a study of blood T cell repertoires in COVID-19. Profiled with immunoSEQ multiplex PCR; TCRdb holds only in-frame clones, not every one. Altogether roughly 150,000 clones are present, 89% being singletons, with the ten largest covering approximately 3%. Sequenced sample: peripheral blood. These TCRs come from a man in his 60s with acute or convalescent COVID-19. Both conserved end residues are part of each CDR3. The D gene is left open where the match is weak. Rows may omit the clone size; those that give it use once, few, many or a size class.

TRBD1	TRBV11-2	NA	TRBJ1-6	CASSFTGGYNSPLHF	TGTGCCAGCAGCTTCACAGGGGGCTATAATTCACCCCTCCACTTT
TRBD1	TRBV2	NA	TRBJ1-5	CASRSGTDGQPQHF	TGTGCCAGCAGGTCCGGGACAGATGGTCAGCCCCAGCATTTT
TRBD1	TRBV2	NA	TRBJ2-7	CASKDGQGARQYF	TGTGCCAGCAAAGATGGACAGGGGGCGAGGCAGTACTTC
TRBD1	TRBV5-1	few	TRBJ1-1	CASSARDRGSEAFF	TGCGCCAGCAGCGCGCGGGACAGGGGTTCTGAAGCTTTCTTT
NA	TRBV13	few	TRBJ1-1	CASSLFRGPNTEAFF	TGTGCCAGCAGCTTATTCCGAGGCCCAAACACTGAAGCTTTCTTT
NA	TRBV18	NA	TRBJ1-4	CASSPDRVGEKLFF	TGTGCCAGCTCACCTGACCGGGTGGGTGAAAAACTGTTTTTT
TRBD1	TRBV19	once	TRBJ1-1	CASSITGVTEAFF	TGTGCCAGTAGTATTACAGGGGTGACTGAAGCTTTCTTT
NA	TRBV4-1	NA	TRBJ2-2	CASSQDAASVTGELFF	TGCGCCAGCAGCCAGGACGCCGCTAGCGTCACCGGGGAGCTGTTTTTT
TRBD1	TRBV4-1	NA	TRBJ2-7	CASSHLSGGGIYEQYF	TGCGCCAGCAGCCACCTATCAGGGGGCGGTATCTACGAGCAGTACTTC
NA	TRBV10-2	NA	TRBJ1-1	CASSEGGWDTEAFF	TGCGCCAGCAGTGAGGGGGGGTGGGACACTGAAGCTTTCTTT
NA	TRBV5-1	NA	TRBJ2-7	CASSDGQFPYEQYF	TGCGCCAGCAGCGACGGACAGTTCCCCTACGAGCAGTACTTC
NA	TRBV19	large	TRBJ1-4	CASTIIGGGDEKLFF	TGTGCCAGTACCATAATCGGGGGAGGGGATGAAAAACTGTTTTTT
TRBD1	TRBV4-1	NA	TRBJ1-5	CASSLSAGGGNQPQHF	TGCGCCAGCAGCCTATCTGCAGGGGGCGGCAATCAGCCCCAGCATTTT
NA	TRBV24-1	once	TRBJ2-3	CATGAGAADTQYF	TGTGCCACAGGGGCAGGGGCGGCGGATACGCAGTATTTT
TRBD1	TRBV6-1	NA	TRBJ2-1	CASSEGTGGYNEQFF	TGTGCCAGCAGTGAAGGGACAGGGGGCTACAATGAGCAGTTCTTC
TRBD1	TRBV7-9	NA	TRBJ1-1	CASSPRTGPQNTEAFF	TGTGCCAGCAGCCCCCGGACAGGGCCACAGAACACTGAAGCTTTCTTT
NA	TRBV6-5	NA	TRBJ1-6	CASSYSQGREPLHF	TGTGCCAGCAGTTACTCGCAGGGCCGTGAACCCCTCCACTTT
NA	TRBV6-1	NA	TRBJ1-1	CASSEASDTEAFF	TGTGCCAGCAGTGAAGCCTCGGACACTGAAGCTTTCTTT
TRBD1	TRBV14	NA	TRBJ1-2	CASSQASTGTGFYTF	TGTGCCAGCAGCCAAGCTTCGACAGGGACGGGGTTTTACACCTTC
TRBD1	TRBV27	NA	TRBJ1-5	CASSRTGVNQPQHF	TGTGCCAGCAGCCGGACAGGAGTCAATCAGCCCCAGCATTTT
NA	TRBV12-3/TRBV12-4	NA	TRBJ1-2	CASSIRVYGYTF	TGTGCCAGCAGTATTCGAGTCTATGGCTACACCTTC
TRBD1	TRBV7-9	NA	TRBJ2-7	CASSLGRTGAYEQYF	TGTGCCAGCAGCTTAGGTCGGACAGGAGCGTACGAGCAGTACTTC
NA	TRBV5-1	once	TRBJ1-1	CASATPSLFGSGPGRRPGAFF	TGCGCCAGCGCCACCCCCTCGTTGTTTGGGAGTGGTCCCGGCCGCCGGCCTGGGGCTTTCTTT
TRBD2	TRBV24-1	NA	TRBJ2-3	CATSDSGGATDTQYF	TGTGCCACCAGTGATTCCGGGGGGGCCACAGATACGCAGTATTTT
NA	TRBV2	many	TRBJ1-2	CASSESREEESYGYTF	TGTGCCAGCAGTGAATCGAGAGAGGAGGAATCCTATGGCTACACCTTC
TRBD1	TRBV25-1	NA	TRBJ2-1	CASRAGTGYNEQFF	TGTGCCAGCAGAGCCGGGACAGGTTACAATGAGCAGTTCTTC
TRBD1	TRBV5-5	NA	TRBJ1-1	CASSLGQGPTEAFF	TGTGCCAGCAGCTTGGGACAGGGGCCCACTGAAGCTTTCTTT
NA	TRBV7-9	few	TRBJ2-7	CASSATTSGTYNF	TGTGCCAGCAGCGCGACGACTTCCGGGACTTACAACTTC
NA	TRBV2	few	TRBJ2-1	CASSDDSSYNEQFF	TGTGCCAGCAGTGACGACAGCTCCTACAATGAGCAGTTCTTC
TRBD2	TRBV30	NA	TRBJ2-4	CAWGSGGVTKNIQYF	TGTGCCTGGGGTAGCGGGGGGGTTACCAAAAACATTCAGTACTTC
TRBD1	TRBV24-1	NA	TRBJ2-3	CATSRDSLTDTQYF	TGTGCCACCAGCCGGGACAGCCTCACAGATACGCAGTATTTT
NA	TRBV4-1	NA	TRBJ2-7	CASSRGGGGASYEQYF	TGCGCCAGCAGCCGGGGGGGCGGGGGCGCTTCCTACGAGCAGTACTTC
TRBD1	TRBV6-5	few	TRBJ1-4	CASSYRQGKLFF	TGTGCCAGCAGTTATCGACAGGGCAAACTGTTTTTT